The T cell receptor (beta chain) described here comes from a study of blood T cells in healthy people across ages. Whole-study results and caveats: More naive CD4+ cells and higher diversity were found in long-lived than in aged donors.

Per sample, extraction of total RNA gave at least 5 micrograms in every case. Remarks on this clonotype: Its matching antigen is unknown.

Then a second PCR, running roughly 7 to 11 cycles, was carried out with a sample-barcoded 5' primer and a J-beta primer mix. A template-switch adaptor that had 12 random nucleotides put a tag on each cDNA molecule. Researchers report that each sample yielded at least 3 million CDR3-containing paired-end reads. TCRdb ran MiXCR on the 5' RACE reads and lists one entry per CDR3 protein. Among 650,000 to 800,000 distinct CDR3 sequences listed, roughly 44% were seen once. The CDR3 is 16 amino acids. V was trimmed by 4 bases and J by 11 bases, leaving 24 bases between them. Sequenced sample: blood. The gene calls are TRBV12-3 or TRBV12-4 and TRBJ1-5; D perhaps matches TRBD1 (6 bases). The clonotype comes from a man between 60 and 70 years old in good health. The DNA for the CDR3 is TGTGCCAGCAGTTCCCCGCGGAAGGGGGGCGGTTTAGCCCAGCATTTT. It is translated as CASSSPRKGGGLAQHF.